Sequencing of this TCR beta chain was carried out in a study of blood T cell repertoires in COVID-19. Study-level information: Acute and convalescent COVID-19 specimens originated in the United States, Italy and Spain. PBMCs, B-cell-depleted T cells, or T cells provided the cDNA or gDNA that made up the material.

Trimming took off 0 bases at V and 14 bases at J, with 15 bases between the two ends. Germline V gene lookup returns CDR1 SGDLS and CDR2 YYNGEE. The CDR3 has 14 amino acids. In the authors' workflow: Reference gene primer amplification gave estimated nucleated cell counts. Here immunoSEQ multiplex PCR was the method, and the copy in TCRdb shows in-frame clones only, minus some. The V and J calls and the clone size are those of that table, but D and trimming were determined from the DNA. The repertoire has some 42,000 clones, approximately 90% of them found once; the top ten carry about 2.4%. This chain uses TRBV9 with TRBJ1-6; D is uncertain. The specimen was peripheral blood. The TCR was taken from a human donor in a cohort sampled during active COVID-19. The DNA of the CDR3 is TGTGCCAGCAGCGTAGCTGACGGAGTGAAGGCCCTCCACTTT. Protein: CASSVADGVKALHF.